This T cell receptor beta chain was sequenced for a study of CXCR3-negative and CXCR3-positive naive CD8 T cells. Study background: Sequencing gave some 140 million TRB reads overall, about 1.5 +/- 0.3 million per library. Study outcomes and limitations: The study found that naive CXCR3-negative and CXCR3-positive cells shared TRBV-TRBJ usage, while memory cells differed. In cryopreserved cells, CXCR3 expression partially decreased, and fresh PBMCs were used in most assays. TRB CDR3 properties were used to infer TCR strength, and surface CD5 was comparable between naive subsets.

Turning to this clonotype: No antigen is known for it.

The TRB libraries of cDNA were built by UMI-labeled 5' RACE. TCRdb reanalyzed the 5' RACE reads, giving one entry per CDR3 protein sequence and no DNA. The sample's table shows about 82,000 distinct CDR3 sequences. This CDR3 is 14 amino acids long. Germline CDR1 reads SQVTM; CDR2 reads ANQGSEA. The sequencing sample was made of naive CXCR3- CD8+ T cells from blood. As for subset: CD45RO-CCR7+CD27+CD95- naive CD8+ T cells lacking CXCR3 (TNR3-). The chain combines TRBV29-1 with TRBJ1-6. This TCR was sampled from a human donor in good health. Some clones in this sample may be carry-over from other donors' samples. CDR3 in amino acids: CSLQEGRRNSPLHF.